The entry below gives a single T cell receptor beta chain sequence along with its context. One end of the junction fails to match germline, which may point to a read error. Additional DNA sequences in this sample encode the identical CDR3. The data are from a study of blood T cell repertoires in COVID-19. Background on the study: There were acute and convalescent COVID-19 samples, and they came from the United States, Italy and Spain. Nucleic acid was either cDNA or gDNA, and it came from T cells, B-cell-depleted T cells, or PBMCs.

CDR3 length equals 15 residues. Germline V lookup: CDR1 LGHNA, CDR2 YNFKEQ. In the study's own analysis: Reference gene primer amplification gave estimated nucleated cell counts. Sequencing was performed with immunoSEQ multiplex PCR; in TCRdb, only in-frame clones are kept and a portion is missing. V and J calls and clone size are as listed in that table; D and trimming were resolved from the DNA. The table records over 150,000 clones, 70% to 85% of them present only once. This clonotype originated in a human donor in a cohort sampled during active COVID-19. The genes are TRBV4-2 and TRBJ1-2; possibly TRBD1 for D (5 bases). Sequences were obtained from peripheral blood. The CDR3 loop reads CASSQEGRVRYGYTF. The CDR3 coding sequence is TGTGCCAGCAGTCAAGAAGGCAGGGTCCGCTATGGCTACACCTTC.